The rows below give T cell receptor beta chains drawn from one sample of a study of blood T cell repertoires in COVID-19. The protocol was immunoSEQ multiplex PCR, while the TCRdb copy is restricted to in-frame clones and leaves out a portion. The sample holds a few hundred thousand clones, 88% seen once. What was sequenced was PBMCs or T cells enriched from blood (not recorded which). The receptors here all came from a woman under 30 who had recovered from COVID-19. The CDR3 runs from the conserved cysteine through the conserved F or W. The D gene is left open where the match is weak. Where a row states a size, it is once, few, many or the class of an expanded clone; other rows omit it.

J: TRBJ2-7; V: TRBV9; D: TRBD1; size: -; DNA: TGTGCCAGCAGCGTGGCACAGGGGAACTACGAGCAGTACTTC; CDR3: CASSVAQGNYEQYF
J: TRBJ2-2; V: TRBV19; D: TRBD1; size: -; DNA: TGTGCCAGTAGTCCCCGACAGGGAACGAACACCGGGGAGCTGTTTTTT; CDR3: CASSPRQGTNTGELFF
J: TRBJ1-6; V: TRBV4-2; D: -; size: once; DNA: TGTGCCAGCAGCCAAGATATGGCAGGGCCTTCACCCCTCCACTTT; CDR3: CASSQDMAGPSPLHF
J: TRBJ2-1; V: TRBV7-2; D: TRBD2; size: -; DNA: TGTGCCAGCAGCTTTGCGGGACTAGCGTTTATAGATGAGCAGTTCTTC; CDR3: CASSFAGLAFIDEQFF
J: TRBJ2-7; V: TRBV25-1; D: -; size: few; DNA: TGTGCCAGCAGTCCCCCCACCAGCTACGAGCAGTACTTC; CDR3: CASSPPTSYEQYF
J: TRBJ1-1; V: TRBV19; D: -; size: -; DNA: TGTGCCAGTAGCTCAGGTGGGGGCATATCTGAAGCTTTCTTT; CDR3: CASSSGGGISEAFF
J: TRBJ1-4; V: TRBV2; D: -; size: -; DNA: TGTGCCAGCAGTCGGGGGGCGAATGAAAAACTGTTTTTT; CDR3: CASSRGANEKLFF
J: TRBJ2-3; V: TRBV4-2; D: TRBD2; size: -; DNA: TGTGCCAGCAGCCAAGGACTAGCTAGCGGGGCTACGCAGTATTTT; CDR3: CASSQGLASGATQYF
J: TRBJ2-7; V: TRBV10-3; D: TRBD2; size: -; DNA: TGTGCCATCAGTGAGTCGGGCAGGGAGGGTGAGCAGTACTTC; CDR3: CAISESGREGEQYF
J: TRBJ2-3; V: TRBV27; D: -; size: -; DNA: TGTGCCAGCAGTGCCTTGGGGCGGGGGCCTACAGATACGCAGTATTTT; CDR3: CASSALGRGPTDTQYF
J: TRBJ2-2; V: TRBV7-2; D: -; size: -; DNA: TGTGCCAGCAGCCCCGGGCGGGCCGGGGAGCTGTTTTTT; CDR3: CASSPGRAGELFF
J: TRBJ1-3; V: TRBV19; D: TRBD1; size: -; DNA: TGTGCCAGTAGTATAGCAGGGGGCCAGAACACCATATATTTT; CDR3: CASSIAGGQNTIYF
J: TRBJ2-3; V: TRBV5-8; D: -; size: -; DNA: TGTGCCAGCAGCTCCTCGGGGAGAAGCACAGATACGCAGTATTTT; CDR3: CASSSSGRSTDTQYF
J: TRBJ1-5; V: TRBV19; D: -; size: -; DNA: TGTGCCAGTAGTATAGACGCGGGGATTGCCGGTCAGCCCCAGCATTTT; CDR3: CASSIDAGIAGQPQHF
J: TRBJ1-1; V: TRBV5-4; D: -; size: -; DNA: TGTGCCAGCAGCATACAGGAATACACTGAAGCTTTCTTT; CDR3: CASSIQEYTEAFF
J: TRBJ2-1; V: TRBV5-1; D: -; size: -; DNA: TGCGCCAGCAGCTTGGGGGCAGGGTACAATGAGCAGTTCTTC; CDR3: CASSLGAGYNEQFF
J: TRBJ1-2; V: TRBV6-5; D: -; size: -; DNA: TGTGCCAGCGGTACAGGGTATGGCTACACCTTC; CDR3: CASGTGYGYTF
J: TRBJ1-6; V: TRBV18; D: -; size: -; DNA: TGTGCCAGCTCACGTCGAGAAGGGGAAAATAATTCACCCCTCCACTTT; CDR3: CASSRREGENNSPLHF
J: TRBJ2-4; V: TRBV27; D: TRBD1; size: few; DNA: TGTGCCAGCAGTTTTCGCCCTGCCACAGGGGGCGGTGAGGGGAACATTCAGTACTTC; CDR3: CASSFRPATGGGEGNIQYF
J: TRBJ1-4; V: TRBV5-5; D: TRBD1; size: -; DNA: TGTGCCAGCAACCAGGGGGTCGGAGAAAAACTGTTTTTT; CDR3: CASNQGVGEKLFF
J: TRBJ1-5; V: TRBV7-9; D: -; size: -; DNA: TGTGCCAGCAGCTTAGGCGGTGGCAATCAGCCCCAGCATTTT; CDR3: CASSLGGGNQPQHF
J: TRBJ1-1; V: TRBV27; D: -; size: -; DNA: TGTGCCAGCAGTTTATCGGGCAGACACACTGAAGCTTTCTTT; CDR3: CASSLSGRHTEAFF
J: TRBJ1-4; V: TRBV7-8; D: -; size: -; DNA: TGTGCCAGCAGCTTGGCAGGAATGTGGGAAAAACTGTTTTTT; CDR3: CASSLAGMWEKLFF
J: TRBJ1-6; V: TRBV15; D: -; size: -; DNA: TGTGCCACCAGCAGCGGTCAGGGGAATTCACCCCTCCACTTT; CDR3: CATSSGQGNSPLHF
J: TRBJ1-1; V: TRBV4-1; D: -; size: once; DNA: TGCGCCAGCAGCCAAGATAGTGAGGTGACTGAAGCTTTCTTT; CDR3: CASSQDSEVTEAFF
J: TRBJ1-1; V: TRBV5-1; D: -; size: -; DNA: TGCGCCAGCAGCTTGGATAGAGCGAACACTGAAGCTTTCTTT; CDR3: CASSLDRANTEAFF
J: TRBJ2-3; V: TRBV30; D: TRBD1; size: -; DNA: TGTGCCTGGAGAGCCGGGACAGGGCTCACAGATACGCAGTATTTT; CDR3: CAWRAGTGLTDTQYF
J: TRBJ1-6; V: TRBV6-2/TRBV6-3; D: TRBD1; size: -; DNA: TGTGCCAGCAGTTACCTACAGGGGAACTCACCCCTCCACTTT; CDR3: CASSYLQGNSPLHF
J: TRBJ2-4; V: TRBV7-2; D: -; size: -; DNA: TGTGCCAGCAGCGTAGTCACTAGTAAAAACATTCAGTACTTC; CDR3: CASSVVTSKNIQYF
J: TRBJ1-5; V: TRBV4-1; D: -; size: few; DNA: TGCGCCAGCAGCCAAGATGGGTACAGGCAGGAGCCCCAGCATTTT; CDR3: CASSQDGYRQEPQHF
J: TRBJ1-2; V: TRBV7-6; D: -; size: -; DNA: TGTGCCAGCAGCTTCAGCCCAGCGTCCGGGGATGGCTACACCTTC; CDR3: CASSFSPASGDGYTF
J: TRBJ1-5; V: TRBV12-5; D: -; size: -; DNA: TGTGCTAGTGGTTCCGGCAATCAGCCCCAGCATTTT; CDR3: CASGSGNQPQHF
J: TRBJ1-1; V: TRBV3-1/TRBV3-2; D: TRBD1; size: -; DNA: TGTGCCAGCAGCCAAGACAGGGGGCACGTTGAAGCTTTCTTT; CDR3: CASSQDRGHVEAFF
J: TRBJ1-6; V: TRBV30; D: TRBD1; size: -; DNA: TGTGCCTGGAGCGGACAGGGGGATAATTCACCCCTCCACTTT; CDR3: CAWSGQGDNSPLHF
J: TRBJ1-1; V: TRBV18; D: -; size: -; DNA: TGTGCCAGCTCACCACGGGGGGAAGCTGAAGCTTTCTTT; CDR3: CASSPRGEAEAFF
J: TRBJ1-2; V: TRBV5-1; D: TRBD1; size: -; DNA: TGCGCCAGCCGACGCGGACAGGCGAAGGGCAATGGTGGCTACACCTTC; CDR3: CASRRGQAKGNGGYTF
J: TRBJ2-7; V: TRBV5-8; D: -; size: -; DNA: TGTGCCAGCAGCTTGGTACCCGCAGGCTACGAGCAGTACTTC; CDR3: CASSLVPAGYEQYF
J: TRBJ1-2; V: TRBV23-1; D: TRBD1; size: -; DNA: TGCGCCAGCAGTCAATCGAAGGGACAGGGGGCTTATGGCTACACCTTC; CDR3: CASSQSKGQGAYGYTF
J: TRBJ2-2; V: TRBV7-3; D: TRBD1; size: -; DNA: TGTGCCAGCAGCAGGACAGGGCCGAACACCGGGGAGCTGTTTTTT; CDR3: CASSRTGPNTGELFF
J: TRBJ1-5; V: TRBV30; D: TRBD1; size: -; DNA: TGTGCCTGGAGCAAATGGGGGGTACAGGGGGAGGGTCAGCCCCAGCATTTT; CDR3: CAWSKWGVQGEGQPQHF
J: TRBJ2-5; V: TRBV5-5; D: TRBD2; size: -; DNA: TGTGCCAGCAGCCCTGGGGGGGCTAGCGGGGGGCAAGAGACCCAGTACTTC; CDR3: CASSPGGASGGQETQYF